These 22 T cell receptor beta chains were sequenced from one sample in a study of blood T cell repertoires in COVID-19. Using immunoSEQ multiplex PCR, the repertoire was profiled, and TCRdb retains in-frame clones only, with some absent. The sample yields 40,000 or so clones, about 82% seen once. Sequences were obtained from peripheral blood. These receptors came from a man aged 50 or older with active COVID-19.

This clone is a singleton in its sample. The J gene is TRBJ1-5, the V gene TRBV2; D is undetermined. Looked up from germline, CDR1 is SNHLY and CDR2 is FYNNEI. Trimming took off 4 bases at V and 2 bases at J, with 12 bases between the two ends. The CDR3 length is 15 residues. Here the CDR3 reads CASSVTALGNQPQHF. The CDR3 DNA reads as TGTGCCAGCAGTGTTACGGCTCTAGGCAATCAGCCCCAGCATTTT.

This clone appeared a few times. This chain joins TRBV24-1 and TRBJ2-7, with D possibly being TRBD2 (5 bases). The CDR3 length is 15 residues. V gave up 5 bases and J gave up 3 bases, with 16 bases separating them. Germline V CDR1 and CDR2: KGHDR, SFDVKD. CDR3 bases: TGTGCCACCAGTGCCCGCGCCTCCCGGGGCTACGAGCAGTACTTC. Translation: CATSARASRGYEQYF.

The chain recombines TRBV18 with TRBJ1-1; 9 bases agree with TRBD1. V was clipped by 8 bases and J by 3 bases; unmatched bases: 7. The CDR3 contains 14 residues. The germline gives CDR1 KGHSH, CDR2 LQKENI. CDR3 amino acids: CASGSGTGYTEAFF. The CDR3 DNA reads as TGTGCCAGCGGGTCCGGGACAGGGTACACTGAAGCTTTCTTT.

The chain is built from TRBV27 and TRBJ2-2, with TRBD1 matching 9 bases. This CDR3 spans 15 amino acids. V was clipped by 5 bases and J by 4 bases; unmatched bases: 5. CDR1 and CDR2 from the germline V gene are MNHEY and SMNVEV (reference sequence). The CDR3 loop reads CASSPRDRATGELFF. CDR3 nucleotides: TGTGCCAGCAGTCCCCGGGACAGGGCCACCGGGGAGCTGTTTTTT.

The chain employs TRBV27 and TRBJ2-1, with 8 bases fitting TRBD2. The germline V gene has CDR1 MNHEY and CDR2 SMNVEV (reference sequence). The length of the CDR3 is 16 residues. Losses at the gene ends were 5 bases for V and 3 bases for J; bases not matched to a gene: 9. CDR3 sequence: CASSHNRGGLYNEQFF. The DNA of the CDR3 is TGTGCCAGCAGTCACAACCGGGGGGGCCTCTACAATGAGCAGTTCTTC.

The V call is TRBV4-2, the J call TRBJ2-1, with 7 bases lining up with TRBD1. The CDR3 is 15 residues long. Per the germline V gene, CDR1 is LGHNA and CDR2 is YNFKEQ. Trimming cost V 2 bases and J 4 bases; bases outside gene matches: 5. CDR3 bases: TGTGCCAGCAGCCAAACCGGGACAGTTTACAATGAGCAGTTCTTC. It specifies CASSQTGTVYNEQFF.

The CDR3 nucleotides read TGCGCCAGCAGCCAGGGACTAGCGGGGGGGCCCTACGAGCAGTACTTC. Its protein product is CASSQGLAGGPYEQYF. V is TRBV4-3 and J is TRBJ2-7; TRBD2 aligns across 16 bases. From germline, CDR1 is LGHNA and CDR2 YSLEER. The ends lost 3 bases at V and 2 bases at J; junction bases unmatched: 1. There are 16 residues in the CDR3.

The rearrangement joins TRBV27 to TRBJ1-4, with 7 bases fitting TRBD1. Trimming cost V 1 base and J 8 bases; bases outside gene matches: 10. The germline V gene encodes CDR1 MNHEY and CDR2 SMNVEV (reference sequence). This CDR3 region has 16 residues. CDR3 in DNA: TGTGCCAGCAGTTTATACAGGGGTTCGCCATGGGAAAAACTGTTTTTT. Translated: CASSLYRGSPWEKLFF.

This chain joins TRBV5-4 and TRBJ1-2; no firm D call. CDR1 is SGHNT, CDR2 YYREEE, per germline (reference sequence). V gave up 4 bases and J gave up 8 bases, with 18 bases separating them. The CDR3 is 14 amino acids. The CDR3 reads CASSPGGGYGGYTF. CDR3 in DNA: TGTGCCAGCAGCCCAGGAGGAGGTTATGGCGGCTACACCTTC.

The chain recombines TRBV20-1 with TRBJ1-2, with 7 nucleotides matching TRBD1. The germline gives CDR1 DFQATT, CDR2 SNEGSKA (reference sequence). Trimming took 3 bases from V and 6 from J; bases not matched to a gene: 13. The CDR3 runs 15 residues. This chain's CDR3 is CSASFPLTGNNGYTF. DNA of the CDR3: TGCAGTGCTAGTTTCCCCCTGACAGGGAACAATGGCTACACCTTC.

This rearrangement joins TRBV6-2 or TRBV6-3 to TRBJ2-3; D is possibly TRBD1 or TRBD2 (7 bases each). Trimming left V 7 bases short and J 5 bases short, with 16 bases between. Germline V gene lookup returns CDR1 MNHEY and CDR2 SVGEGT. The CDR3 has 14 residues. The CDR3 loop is CASTPGGEVDTQYF. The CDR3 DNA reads TGTGCCAGCACCCCAGGGGGGGAGGTAGATACGCAGTATTTT.

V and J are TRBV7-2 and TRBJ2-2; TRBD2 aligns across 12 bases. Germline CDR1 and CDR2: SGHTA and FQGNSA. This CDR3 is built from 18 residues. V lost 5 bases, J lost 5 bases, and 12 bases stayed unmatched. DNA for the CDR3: TGTGCCAGCAGCCCCTTGGTGACTAGCGGGAGAACTACCGGGGAGCTGTTTTTT. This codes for CASSPLVTSGRTTGELFF.

The CDR3 nucleotides read TGTGCCAGCAGCGCTAGCGGGAGACACAATGAGCAGTTCTTC. Protein: CASSASGRHNEQFF. The chain is built from TRBV6-2 or TRBV6-3 and TRBJ2-1; 10 bases align to TRBD2. CDR1 and CDR2 (germline): MNHEY, SVGEGT. The CDR3 has 14 residues. V shed 6 bases, J shed 5 bases, and the junction held 4 bases outside the gene matches.

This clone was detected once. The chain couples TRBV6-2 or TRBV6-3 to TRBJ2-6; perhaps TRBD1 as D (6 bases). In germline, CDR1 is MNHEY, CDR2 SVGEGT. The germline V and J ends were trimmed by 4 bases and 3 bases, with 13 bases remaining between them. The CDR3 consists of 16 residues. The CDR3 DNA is TGTGCCAGCAGTTCCACAGGGTCGGATGGGGCCAACGTCCTGACTTTC. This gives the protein CASSSTGSDGANVLTF.

The CDR3 sequence is CSVGLAGGPTDTQYF. CDR3 bases: TGCAGCGTTGGGCTAGCGGGAGGGCCCACAGATACGCAGTATTTT. The chain couples TRBV29-1 to TRBJ2-3; 12 nucleotides agree with TRBD2. The CDR3 is 15 amino acids. Per the germline V gene, CDR1 is SQVTM and CDR2 is ANQGSEA. The trim removed 4 bases at V and 2 bases at J, leaving 4 bases unmatched.

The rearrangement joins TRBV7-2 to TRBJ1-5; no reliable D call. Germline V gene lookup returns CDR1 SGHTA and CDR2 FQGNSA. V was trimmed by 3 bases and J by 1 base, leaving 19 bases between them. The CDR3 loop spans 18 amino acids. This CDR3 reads CASSFLIVRHRSNQPQHF. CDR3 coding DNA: TGTGCCAGCAGCTTTTTAATTGTTCGACACAGAAGCAATCAGCCCCAGCATTTT.

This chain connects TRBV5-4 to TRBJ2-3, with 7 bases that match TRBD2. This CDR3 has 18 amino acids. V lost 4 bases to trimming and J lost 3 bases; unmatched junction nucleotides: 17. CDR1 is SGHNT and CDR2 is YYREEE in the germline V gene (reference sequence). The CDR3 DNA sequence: TGTGCCAGCAGCCGGGGCGGGGGATTGTCCGTAGGGACAGATACGCAGTATTTT. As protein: CASSRGGGLSVGTDTQYF.

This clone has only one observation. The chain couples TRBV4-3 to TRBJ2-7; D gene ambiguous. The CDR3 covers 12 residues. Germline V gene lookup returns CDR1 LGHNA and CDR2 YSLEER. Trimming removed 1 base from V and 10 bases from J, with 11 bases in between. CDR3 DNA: TGCGCCAGCAGCCAAGTTCCCGGGTACCAGTACTTC. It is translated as CASSQVPGYQYF.

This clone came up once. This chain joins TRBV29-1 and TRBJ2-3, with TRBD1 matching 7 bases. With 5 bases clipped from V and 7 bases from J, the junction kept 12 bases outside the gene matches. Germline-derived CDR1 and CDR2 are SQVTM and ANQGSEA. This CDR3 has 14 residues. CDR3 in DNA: TGCAGCGTTTCCAGGGGGTCGGGGCAAAATACGCAGTATTTT. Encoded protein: CSVSRGSGQNTQYF.

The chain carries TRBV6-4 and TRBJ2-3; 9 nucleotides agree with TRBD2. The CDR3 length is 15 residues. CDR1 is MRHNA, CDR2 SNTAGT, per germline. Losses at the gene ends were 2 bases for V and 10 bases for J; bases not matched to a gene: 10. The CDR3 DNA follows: TGTGCCAGCAGTGACCTTGCGGGGGGGATAAGGCCGCAGTATTTT. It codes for CASSDLAGGIRPQYF.

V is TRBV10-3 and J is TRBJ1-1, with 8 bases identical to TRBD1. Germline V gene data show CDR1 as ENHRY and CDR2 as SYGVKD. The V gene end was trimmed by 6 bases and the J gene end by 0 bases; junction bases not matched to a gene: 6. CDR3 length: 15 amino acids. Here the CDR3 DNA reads TGTGCCATCAGCGGACAGGGCAACATGAACACTGAAGCTTTCTTT. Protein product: CAISGQGNMNTEAFF.

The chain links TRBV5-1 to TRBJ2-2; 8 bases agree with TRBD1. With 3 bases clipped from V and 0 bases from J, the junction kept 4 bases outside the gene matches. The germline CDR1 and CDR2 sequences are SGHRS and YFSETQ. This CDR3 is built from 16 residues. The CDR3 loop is CASSSGTGSNTGELFF. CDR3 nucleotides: TGCGCCAGCAGCTCCGGGACAGGCTCGAACACCGGGGAGCTGTTTTTT. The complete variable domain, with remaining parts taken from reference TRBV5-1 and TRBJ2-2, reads KAGVTQTPRYLIKTRGQQVTLSCSPISGHRSVSWYQQTPGQGLQFLFEYFSETQRNKGNFPGRFSGRQFSNSRSEMNVSTLELGDSALYLCASSSGTGSNTGELFFGEGSRLTVL.